A single sample is the source of the 12 T cell receptor beta chains below, sequenced in a study of T cells after yellow fever vaccination. Each CDR3 protein gets one entry after TCRdb re-called the 5' RACE reads with MiXCR. The profile shows fewer than 350,000 distinct CDR3 sequences, approximately 4% of them singletons. The sample in question was PBMCs, obtained 15 days after the yellow fever booster vaccination. These receptors came from a man younger than 35 who received the YFV17D yellow fever vaccine.

The chain couples TRBV18 to TRBJ2-1; no clear D. This CDR3 is built from 16 residues. Germline V gene lookup returns CDR1 KGHSH and CDR2 LQKENI. V was pared by 0 bases and J by 5 bases, with 14 bases between. CDR3 nucleotides: TGTGCCAGCTCACCACCGAGCAGTATCCCCAACAATGAGCAGTTCTTC. This codes for CASSPPSSIPNNEQFF.

This clonotype was seen a few times. The gene calls are TRBV7-2 and TRBJ2-3; D ambiguous. The CDR3 is 14 amino acids. V gave up 1 base and J gave up 2 bases, with 7 bases separating them. Germline assignment: CDR1 SGHTA and CDR2 FQGNSA. Here the CDR3 reads CASSLDIYTDTQYF. CDR3 bases: TGTGCCAGCAGCTTAGATATCTACACAGATACGCAGTATTTT.

This clonotype was seen just once. This chain uses TRBV7-9 with TRBJ1-2, with TRBD1 matching over 10 bases. Losses at the gene ends were 3 bases for V and 4 bases for J; bases not matched to a gene: 8. Germline-derived CDR1 and CDR2 are SEHNR and FQNEAQ (reference sequence). The CDR3 runs 16 residues. The CDR3 DNA follows: TGTGCCAGCAGCTTTCCGACAGGGGGCTTAGGCTATGGCTACACCTTC. It is translated as CASSFPTGGLGYGYTF.

The CDR3 loop reads CASSPGQSEKYGYTF. The CDR3, as DNA: TGTGCCAGTAGTCCGGGACAGTCCGAGAAGTATGGCTACACCTTC. The gene calls are TRBV19 and TRBJ1-2, with 7 bases lining up with TRBD1. CDR3 length equals 15 residues. Trimming took 5 bases from V and 5 from J; bases not matched to a gene: 11. Germline V gene data show CDR1 as LNHDA and CDR2 as SQIVND (reference sequence).

This clonotype was picked up many times. The genes are TRBV7-9 and TRBJ2-3; 10 nucleotides agree with TRBD2. Trimming cost V 4 bases and J 0 bases; bases outside gene matches: 13. CDR1 and CDR2 (germline): SEHNR, FQNEAQ (reference sequence). CDR3 length equals 19 residues. The CDR3 coding sequence is TGTGCCAGCAGCTCCCTGTCTAGCGGGGGCCCCCTTAGCACAGATACGCAGTATTTT. It is translated as CASSSLSSGGPLSTDTQYF. Using reference TRBV7-9 and TRBJ2-3 for the parts outside the CDR3, the full variable domain is DTGVSQNPRHKITKRGQNVTFRCDPISEHNRLYWYRQTLGQGPEFLTYFQNEAQLEKSRLLSDRFSAERPKGSFSTLEIQRTEQGDSAMYLCASSSLSSGGPLSTDTQYFGPGTRLTVL.

The rearrangement uses TRBV28 and TRBJ1-5; TRBD1 matches at 12 bases. Looked up from germline, CDR1 is MDHEN and CDR2 is SYDVKM. Trimming took 3 bases from V and 9 from J; bases not matched to a gene: 9. CDR3 length: 16 amino acids. CDR3 nucleotides: TGTGCCAGCAGTTTGATAGGGACAGGGGGCTTTCCGCCCCAGCATTTT. Translation: CASSLIGTGGFPPQHF.

The genes are TRBV11-3 and TRBJ2-1; 9 nucleotides agree with TRBD2. CDR3 size: 15 residues. Germline values: CDR1 SGHNT, CDR2 YENEEA. J lost 6 bases, V lost 0 bases, and 3 bases had no gene match. The CDR3 coding sequence is TGTGCCAGCAGCTTAGAGGCTAGCGGGGCCAATGAGCAGTTCTTC. Translating gives CASSLEASGANEQFF.

The chain joins TRBV4-1 to TRBJ1-5, with 7 bases aligning to TRBD1. The germline CDR1 and CDR2 sequences are MGHRA and YSYEKL. The CDR3 loop spans 17 amino acids. V trimming: 1 base; J trimming: 0 bases; junction bases outside the gene matches: 6. Here the CDR3 reads CASSQGAQGNSNQPQHF. CDR3 DNA: TGCGCCAGCAGCCAAGGGGCACAGGGGAATAGCAATCAGCCCCAGCATTTT.

This clonotype was recorded many times. This sequence joins TRBV12-3 or TRBV12-4 and TRBJ1-2; D ambiguous. The V end was cut by 3 bases, the J end by 4 bases, with 12 bases between. The CDR3 totals 14 residues. The DNA for the CDR3 is TGTGCCAGCAGTTTTAGGCGGATTTCCTATGGCTACACCTTC. Amino acid sequence: CASSFRRISYGYTF.

The J gene is TRBJ2-2, the V gene TRBV11-2; D gene uncertain. There are 16 residues in the CDR3. The ends were cut back, 1 base at V and 0 bases at J, with 9 bases in the middle. Germline-derived CDR1 and CDR2 are SGHAT and FQNNGV. This CDR3 is CASSLVGIPNTGELFF. The DNA of the CDR3 is TGTGCCAGCAGCTTAGTGGGGATCCCGAACACCGGGGAGCTGTTTTTT. Full variable domain (missing parts from reference TRBV11-2 and TRBJ2-2): EAGVAQSPRYKIIEKRQSVAFWCNPISGHATLYWYQQILGQGPKLLIQFQNNGVVDDSQLPKDRFSAERLKGVDSTLKIQPAKLEDSAVYLCASSLVGIPNTGELFFGEGSRLTVL.

This clonotype was seen ten or more times. V gene TRBV12-3 or TRBV12-4 combines with J gene TRBJ1-1; D is unresolved. This CDR3 is 12 amino acids long. The germline V and J ends were trimmed by 6 bases and 0 bases, with 5 bases remaining between them. In DNA, the CDR3 is TGTGCCAGCAGGGGCATGAACACTGAAGCTTTCTTT. This gives the protein CASRGMNTEAFF.

Many counts were recorded for this clonotype. V gene TRBV7-9 combines with J gene TRBJ1-1, with a possible D match to TRBD1 (5 bases). The CDR3 consists of 16 residues. Germline CDR1 reads SEHNR; CDR2 reads FQNEAQ (reference sequence). The germline V and J ends were trimmed by 0 bases and 4 bases, with 15 bases remaining between them. CDR3 bases: TGTGCCAGCAGCTTAGCGCGTAGCAGGGAGTCCACTGAAGCTTTCTTT. Its translation is CASSLARSRESTEAFF.